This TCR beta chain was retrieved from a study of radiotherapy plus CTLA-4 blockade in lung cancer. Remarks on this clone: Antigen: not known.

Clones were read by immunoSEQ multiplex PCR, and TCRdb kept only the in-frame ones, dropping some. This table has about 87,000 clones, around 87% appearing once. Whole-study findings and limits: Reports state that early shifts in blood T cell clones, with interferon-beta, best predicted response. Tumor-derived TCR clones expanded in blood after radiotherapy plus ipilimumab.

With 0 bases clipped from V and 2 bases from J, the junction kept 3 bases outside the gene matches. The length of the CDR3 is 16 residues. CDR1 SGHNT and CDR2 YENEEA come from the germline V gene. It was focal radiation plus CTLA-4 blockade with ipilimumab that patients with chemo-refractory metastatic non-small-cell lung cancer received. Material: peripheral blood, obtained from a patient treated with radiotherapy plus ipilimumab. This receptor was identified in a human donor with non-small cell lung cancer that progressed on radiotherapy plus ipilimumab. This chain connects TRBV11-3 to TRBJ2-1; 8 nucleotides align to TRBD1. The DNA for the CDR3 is TGTGCCAGCAGCTTAGAGGGGACAGGTACCTACAATGAGCAGTTCTTC. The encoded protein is CASSLEGTGTYNEQFF.